Below are 32 T cell receptor beta chains sequenced from a single sample in a study of shared clonotypes between healthy human individuals. Sequenced by immunoSEQ multiplex PCR; TCRdb stores in-frame clones only, minus some. The data contain 400,000 or so clones, about 96% of them singletons. Sequenced material: memory CD8+ T cells sorted from blood. As for subset: CD45RO+ cells pooled with CCR7-negative TemRA cells. The receptor set was obtained from a young man in good health.

This chain uses TRBV5-4 with TRBJ2-3, with 7 bases fitting TRBD1. V gave up 1 base and J gave up 2 bases; unmatched junction bases: 4. CDR3 length: 15 residues. CDR1 SGHNT and CDR2 YYREEE come from the germline V gene (reference sequence). This CDR3 reads CASSLTGVYTDTQYF. The CDR3 DNA sequence: TGTGCCAGCAGCTTGACAGGGGTCTACACAGATACGCAGTATTTT.

This clone has a single count. This chain connects TRBV10-3 to TRBJ2-3; 7 positions match TRBD2. The CDR3 runs to 13 residues. V shed 10 bases, J shed 0 bases, and the junction held 4 bases outside the gene matches. CDR1 and CDR2 (germline): ENHRY, SYGVKD. CDR3: CATAGKSTDTQYF. The CDR3 DNA reads as TGTGCCACAGCGGGAAAGAGCACAGATACGCAGTATTTT.

This chain connects TRBV28 to TRBJ1-5, with D unresolved. Deletions cut 6 bases from V and 1 base from J, with 4 bases between. Looked up from germline, CDR1 is MDHEN and CDR2 is SYDVKM. The CDR3 has 12 residues. The DNA of the CDR3 is TGTGCCAGCAGGCAGAGCAATCAGCCCCAGCATTTT. It codes for CASRQSNQPQHF. Together with reference TRBV28 and TRBJ1-5, the CDR3 gives the full variable domain: DVKVTQSSRYLVKRTGEKVFLECVQDMDHENMFWYRQDPGLGLRLIYFSYDVKMKEKGDIPEGYSVSREKKERFSLILESASTNQTSMYLCASRQSNQPQHFGDGTRLSIL.

The rearrangement joins TRBV10-3 to TRBJ2-5; no clear D. V lost 10 bases and J 5 bases, leaving 17 bases between the germline ends. The CDR3 runs 13 residues. CDR1 ENHRY and CDR2 SYGVKD come from the germline V gene. DNA for the CDR3: TGTGCCACAAGAGGCACCCCCCAGGAGACCCAGTACTTC. Protein product: CATRGTPQETQYF.

The chain employs TRBV10-3 and TRBJ2-1; possibly TRBD1 for D (5 bases). With 7 bases removed from V and 2 bases from J, the gap between germline ends came to 9 bases. This CDR3 contains 13 residues. Germline loops: CDR1 ENHRY, CDR2 SYGVKD. DNA for the CDR3: TGTGCCATCAAATCGGACACCTACAATGAGCAGTTCTTC. Amino acids: CAIKSDTYNEQFF.

The chain joins TRBV7-9 to TRBJ1-4; 8 bases match TRBD1. The CDR3 runs to 15 residues. Germline V gene lookup returns CDR1 SEHNR and CDR2 FQNEAQ (reference sequence). V lost 5 bases, J lost 5 bases, and 7 bases stayed unmatched. The CDR3 DNA reads TGTGCCAGCAGCAACCCGACAGGGGTAAATGAAAAACTGTTTTTT. It encodes CASSNPTGVNEKLFF.

V usage is TRBV5-1 and J usage is TRBJ1-2; D is possibly TRBD1 (6 bases). The CDR3 loop spans 15 amino acids. Trimming stripped 6 bases from V and 9 bases from J, with 24 bases between. CDR1 and CDR2 (germline): SGHRS, YFSETQ. The CDR3 nucleotides are TGCGCCAGCACCAAATTGGGGGCAGGGAGGGCCAGCTACACCTTC. It codes for CASTKLGAGRASYTF.

This clone appeared a single time. The gene calls are TRBV9 and TRBJ1-2; D gene unclear. Germline CDR1 and CDR2: SGDLS and YYNGEE. This CDR3 is 16 amino acids long. V was trimmed by 0 bases and J by 0 bases, leaving 12 bases between them. CDR3 residues: CASSVAKGSTNYGYTF. The CDR3 DNA is TGTGCCAGCAGCGTAGCTAAAGGATCCACTAACTATGGCTACACCTTC.

The CDR3 coding sequence is TGTGCCAGCGGGCTCTATAGCAATCAGCCCCAGCATTTT. Translating it yields CASGLYSNQPQHF. The rearrangement joins TRBV28 to TRBJ1-5; D is unresolved. Germline V gene lookup returns CDR1 MDHEN and CDR2 SYDVKM. V lost 8 bases and J lost 0, with 8 bases in between. This CDR3 region has 13 residues. Drawing the rest from reference TRBV28 and TRBJ1-5, the complete variable domain is DVKVTQSSRYLVKRTGEKVFLECVQDMDHENMFWYRQDPGLGLRLIYFSYDVKMKEKGDIPEGYSVSREKKERFSLILESASTNQTSMYLCASGLYSNQPQHFGDGTRLSIL.

The V and J genes are TRBV25-1 and TRBJ1-2; D is perhaps TRBD1 (6 bases). V shed 2 bases and J shed 3 bases, with 13 bases lying between them. Germline lookup yields CDR1 MGHDK and CDR2 SYGVNS. CDR3 length: 15 amino acids. Here the CDR3 DNA reads TGTGCCAGCAGTGAAGTGGGACAACCCCACTATGGCTACACCTTC. Residues: CASSEVGQPHYGYTF.

This chain joins TRBV5-1 and TRBJ2-2, with D perhaps matching TRBD1 (7 bases). Trimming stripped 0 bases from V and 5 bases from J, with 11 bases between. Germline CDR1 and CDR2: SGHRS and YFSETQ. The CDR3 sequence is 15 residues long. CDR3 DNA sequence: TGCGCCAGCAGCTTGGAACAGGGGAGGACCGGGGAGCTGTTTTTT. Residues: CASSLEQGRTGELFF. Full variable domain (outside the CDR3, taken from reference TRBV5-1 and TRBJ2-2): KAGVTQTPRYLIKTRGQQVTLSCSPISGHRSVSWYQQTPGQGLQFLFEYFSETQRNKGNFPGRFSGRQFSNSRSEMNVSTLELGDSALYLCASSLEQGRTGELFFGEGSRLTVL.

Comment on this clone: This same CDR3 is encoded by further DNA sequences in the sample. The chain links TRBV18 to TRBJ2-3; D gene ambiguous. Germline-derived CDR1 and CDR2 are KGHSH and LQKENI. The CDR3 runs 12 residues. V dropped 6 bases and J dropped 4 bases, with 8 bases sitting between them. CDR3 DNA: TGTGCCAGCTCTCCCCGGGCAGATACGCAGTATTTT. It translates to CASSPRADTQYF. Full variable domain (remainder filled in from reference TRBV18 and TRBJ2-3): NAGVMQNPRHLVRRRGQEARLRCSPMKGHSHVYWYRQLPEEGLKFMVYLQKENIIDESGMPKERFSAEFPKEGPSILRIQQVVRGDSAAYFCASSPRADTQYFGPGTRLTVL.

The chain recombines TRBV25-1 with TRBJ2-7; D is perhaps TRBD1 (6 bases). The V gene's germline CDR1 is MGHDK and CDR2 SYGVNS. This CDR3 is built from 13 residues. V was clipped by 4 bases and J by 4 bases, with 11 bases between them. CDR3 sequence: CASSGGTSYEQYF. CDR3 in DNA: TGTGCCAGCAGTGGAGGGACATCGTACGAGCAGTACTTC.

The J gene is TRBJ1-2, the V gene TRBV10-2, with D unclear. Trimming took off 4 bases at V and 2 bases at J, with 5 bases between the two ends. The CDR3 length is 12 residues. CDR1 is WSHSY and CDR2 is SAAADI in the germline V gene. The CDR3 sequence is CASSAGNYGYTF. The CDR3 bases are TGCGCCAGCAGTGCCGGAAACTATGGCTACACCTTC.

This clone was seen only once. This chain joins TRBV15 and TRBJ2-5, with D unclear. V gave up 6 bases and J gave up 1 base, with 6 bases separating them. Germline V gene data show CDR1 as LNHNV and CDR2 as YYDKDF (reference sequence). There are 12 residues in the CDR3. The CDR3 DNA is TGTGCCACCAGGCGGTTCCAAGAGACCCAGTACTTC. Translated, it gives CATRRFQETQYF. Variable domain in full (rest from reference TRBV15 and TRBJ2-5): DAMVIQNPRYQVTQFGKPVTLSCSQTLNHNVMYWYQQKSSQAPKLLFHYYDKDFNNEADTPDNFQSRRPNTSFCFLDIRSPGLGDTAMYLCATRRFQETQYFGPGTRLLVL.

This rearrangement joins TRBV28 to TRBJ2-4; D remains unclear. This CDR3 comprises 14 residues. The V and J ends lost 6 bases and 8 bases respectively, with 17 bases between them. Germline-derived CDR1 and CDR2 are MDHEN and SYDVKM. The CDR3 loop reads CASRSSFQSYIQYF. The CDR3 DNA is TGTGCCAGCAGGTCCAGTTTTCAATCGTACATTCAGTACTTC.

The CDR3 loop is CASSPWREGTDTQYF. CDR3 coding DNA: TGTGCCAGCAGCCCCTGGCGGGAGGGAACAGATACGCAGTATTTT. J is TRBJ2-3 and V is TRBV7-8, with 9 nucleotides matching TRBD2. Trimming at V came to 5 bases and at J to 3 bases, leaving 6 bases not matched to a gene. The CDR3 runs 15 residues. CDR1 is SGHVS and CDR2 is FQNEAQ in the germline V gene.

The rearrangement joins TRBV5-5 to TRBJ2-1; D remains unclear. The CDR3 has 13 amino acids. Germline values: CDR1 SGHKS, CDR2 YYEKEE (reference sequence). V shed 0 bases and J shed 8 bases, with 9 bases lying between them. This CDR3 reads CASSLVHVHEQFF. The CDR3 DNA is TGTGCCAGCAGCTTGGTACATGTGCATGAGCAGTTCTTC.

The chain carries TRBV4-1 and TRBJ2-3; D is perhaps TRBD2 (6 bases). CDR1 MGHRA and CDR2 YSYEKL come from the germline V gene. The CDR3 is 16 amino acids. Trimming took 4 bases from V and 4 from J, leaving 18 bases between them. This chain's CDR3 is CASSLVFTSWPDTQYF. CDR3 nucleotides: TGCGCCAGCAGCCTAGTCTTTACTAGCTGGCCAGATACGCAGTATTTT.

This chain links TRBV28 with TRBJ2-3; the match to TRBD2 covers 14 bases. CDR3 length: 23 residues. Germline CDR1 reads MDHEN; CDR2 reads SYDVKM. The J segment lost 0 bases and the V segment lost 7 bases, leaving 24 bases of the junction unmatched. The CDR3 sequence is CASTKTTSGRARLRAPSTDTQYF. CDR3 nucleotides: TGTGCCAGCACTAAGACGACTAGCGGGAGGGCACGTCTTAGGGCCCCAAGCACAGATACGCAGTATTTT.

The V call is TRBV29-1, the J call TRBJ1-2; D is perhaps TRBD1 (6 bases). This CDR3 has 14 amino acids. Germline assignment: CDR1 SQVTM and CDR2 ANQGSEA. The V end lost 5 bases, the J end lost 0 bases, and 13 bases lay between the germline ends. The DNA for the CDR3 is TGCAGCGTTCCCGACAGGATAGCTAACTATGGCTACACCTTC. Translation: CSVPDRIANYGYTF.

CDR3 nucleotide sequence: TGTGCCAGCAGTTTAGCGGGGGCGAGGAATCAGCCCCAGCATTTT. This codes for CASSLAGARNQPQHF. The chain has TRBV27 and TRBJ1-5, with D perhaps TRBD1 (6 bases). The CDR3 runs to 15 residues. V was cut by 2 bases and J by 4 bases, with 12 bases left in between. Germline V gene sequence: CDR1 MNHEY, CDR2 SMNVEV (reference sequence).

This chain connects TRBV4-2 to TRBJ2-5; 9 nucleotides line up with TRBD2. CDR3 size: 15 residues. From germline, CDR1 is LGHNA and CDR2 YNFKEQ. J lost 4 bases, V lost 4 bases, and 7 bases had no gene match. This CDR3 is CASSPSGLATETQYF. CDR3 nucleotides: TGTGCCAGCAGCCCCTCGGGACTAGCTACAGAGACCCAGTACTTC.

The chain recombines TRBV5-5 with TRBJ1-2, with D possibly TRBD1 on 5 matching bases. The germline V gene encodes CDR1 SGHKS and CDR2 YYEKEE (reference sequence). Trimming shortened V by 2 bases and J by 2 bases, and 13 bases separated the two germline ends. The CDR3 totals 15 residues. CDR3 in amino acids: CASSLNFQGNYGYTF. The CDR3 nucleotides are TGTGCCAGCAGCTTAAATTTCCAGGGAAACTATGGCTACACCTTC.

This chain joins TRBV6-4 and TRBJ1-5; D perhaps matches TRBD1 (5 bases). Germline loops: CDR1 MRHNA, CDR2 SNTAGT. CDR3 length: 15 amino acids. The V gene lost 2 bases and the J gene lost 4 bases, with 12 bases spanning the gap. This CDR3 is CASSDGQGPNQPQHF. CDR3 DNA: TGTGCCAGCAGTGACGGGCAGGGACCAAATCAGCCCCAGCATTTT.

The V gene is TRBV9, the J gene TRBJ2-1; TRBD1 matches at 8 bases. CDR1 SGDLS and CDR2 YYNGEE come from the germline V gene. This CDR3 comprises 15 residues. Germline trimming cut 4 bases from V and 7 bases from J; bases unmatched to any gene: 10. CDR3 bases: TGTGCCAGCAGCACCTCGACAGGGGAATTAAATGAGCAGTTCTTC. It yields the protein CASSTSTGELNEQFF.

The CDR3 nucleotides are TGTGCCAGCAGCTTAGCCAGGGGGCAGGGCTACACCTTC. Translated: CASSLARGQGYTF. The chain carries TRBV7-8 and TRBJ1-2; 8 bases line up with TRBD1. The germline CDR1 and CDR2 sequences are SGHVS and FQNEAQ. Trimming removed 0 bases from V and 8 bases from J; junction bases left unmatched: 2. The CDR3 runs to 13 residues. The variable domain in full, with the rest retrieved from reference TRBV7-8 and TRBJ1-2, is GAGVSQSPRYKVAKRGQDVALRCDPISGHVSLFWYQQALGQGPEFLTYFQNEAQLDKSGLPSDRFFAERPEGSVSTLKIQRTQQEDSAVYLCASSLARGQGYTFGSGTRLTVV.

J is TRBJ1-2 and V is TRBV30; D remains unclear. The CDR3 runs to 13 residues. Per germline, CDR1 GTSNPN and CDR2 SVGIG (reference sequence). V dropped 0 bases and J dropped 7 bases, with 12 bases sitting between them. This CDR3 is CAWSVGPLSGYTF. The CDR3, as DNA: TGTGCCTGGAGTGTGGGCCCTCTCTCTGGCTACACCTTC.

CDR3 residues: CASTPGTGGRKLFF. As DNA, the CDR3 is TGTGCCAGCACTCCCGGGACAGGGGGCAGGAAACTGTTTTTT. The V call is TRBV7-2, the J call TRBJ1-4; TRBD1 matches at 12 bases. Germline V lookup: CDR1 SGHTA, CDR2 FQGNSA. CDR3 length: 14 residues. Trimming took 7 bases from V and 11 from J; bases not matched to a gene: 8.

V is TRBV27 and J is TRBJ2-1, with D perhaps matching TRBD1 or TRBD2 (5 bases each). V was trimmed by 4 bases and J by 8 bases, leaving 24 bases between them. Germline loops: CDR1 MNHEY, CDR2 SMNVEV (reference sequence). This CDR3 contains 17 residues. The CDR3 DNA is TGTGCCAGCAGTTCCAACCCTACCGGGACCGGGTTCGATGAGCAGTTCTTC. Translated, it gives CASSSNPTGTGFDEQFF.

The chain uses TRBV28 and TRBJ1-1; weak D call: TRBD1 (5 bases). V lost 6 bases to trimming and J lost 6 bases, with 17 bases between them. The CDR3 consists of 14 residues. CDR1 MDHEN and CDR2 SYDVKM come from the germline V gene. The CDR3 DNA is TGTGCCAGCAGCTACCCCCAGCGGGGGGCTGAAGCTTTCTTT. Translating it yields CASSYPQRGAEAFF.

This clone was recorded once. J is TRBJ1-3 and V is TRBV25-1; 8 bases match TRBD1. Trimming at V came to 2 bases and at J to 0 bases, leaving 9 bases not matched to a gene. The germline gives CDR1 MGHDK, CDR2 SYGVNS. The CDR3 extends over 18 amino acids. The CDR3 DNA sequence: TGTGCCAGCAGTGAAGGACAGGGAATTACCCGCTCTGGAAACACCATATATTTT. Its protein is CASSEGQGITRSGNTIYF.